This T cell receptor beta chain was obtained from a study of blood T cell repertoires in COVID-19. The overall study: Specimens from acute and convalescent COVID-19 originated in the United States, Italy and Spain. T cells, B-cell-depleted T cells, or PBMCs provided the cDNA or gDNA that served as material.

V lost 4 bases and J lost 2, with 8 bases in between. The CDR3 spans 13 residues. Germline values: CDR1 MNHEY, CDR2 SMNVEV (reference sequence). Using immunoSEQ multiplex PCR, the repertoire was profiled, and TCRdb retains in-frame clones only, with some absent. Of fewer than 70,000 clones listed, 78% are singletons. This clone was detected a few times. This TCR was sampled from a human donor in a cohort sampled during active COVID-19. The chain couples TRBV27 to TRBJ1-1; D remains unclear. Sequencing input: peripheral blood. The CDR3 spells CASSSRQNTEAFF. CDR3 DNA sequence: TGTGCCAGCAGTTCCCGACAAAACACTGAAGCTTTCTTT.